A single sample is the source of the 25 T cell receptor beta chains below, sequenced in a study of STAT5B mutations in CD4+ large granular lymphocyte leukemia. Profiling relied on immunoSEQ multiplex PCR, and the TCRdb table lists in-frame clones only, not all of them. The sample has about 22,000 clones, 78% seen once. Input material: CD4+ T cells from blood buffy coats. Receptors originate from a human donor in good health.

This clone has only one observation. The chain couples TRBV19 to TRBJ2-2; 7 bases line up with TRBD1. Germline loops: CDR1 LNHDA, CDR2 SQIVND (reference sequence). Trimming cost V 6 bases and J 6 bases; bases outside gene matches: 10. This CDR3 region has 15 residues. CDR3: CASRETGYSSGELFF. As DNA, the CDR3 is TGTGCCAGTAGAGAGACAGGGTACAGTTCCGGGGAGCTGTTTTTT.

The chain recombines TRBV27 with TRBJ2-7; D may be TRBD1 (5 bases). Trimming removed 8 bases at V and 3 bases at J, with 17 bases between. This CDR3 comprises 14 residues. In germline, CDR1 is MNHEY, CDR2 SMNVEV (reference sequence). Here the CDR3 DNA reads TGTGCCAGCCGAAGGGCAGGGTTAGGCTACGAGCAGTACTTC. Translation gives CASRRAGLGYEQYF.

The CDR3 region is CASSLNDPGALGDTQYF. The CDR3 DNA reads as TGTGCCAGCAGTTTAAATGATCCGGGTGCCCTAGGGGATACGCAGTATTTT. The rearrangement uses TRBV28 and TRBJ2-3; the D is unclear. This CDR3 comprises 17 residues. Per germline, CDR1 MDHEN and CDR2 SYDVKM. Trimming stripped 2 bases from V and 6 bases from J, with 21 bases between. Full variable domain (rest looked up from reference TRBV28 and TRBJ2-3): DVKVTQSSRYLVKRTGEKVFLECVQDMDHENMFWYRQDPGLGLRLIYFSYDVKMKEKGDIPEGYSVSREKKERFSLILESASTNQTSMYLCASSLNDPGALGDTQYFGPGTRLTVL.

V is TRBV10-3 and J is TRBJ1-5; a weak D match, TRBD1 (5 bases). CDR1 is ENHRY and CDR2 is SYGVKD in the germline V gene. V lost 10 bases and J 0 bases, leaving 16 bases between the germline ends. The CDR3 has 15 residues. The CDR3 sequence is CATFNGADSNQPQHF. The CDR3 DNA reads TGTGCCACCTTTAACGGGGCGGATAGCAATCAGCCCCAGCATTTT.

The V and J genes are TRBV5-1 and TRBJ2-7, with 11 bases identical to TRBD1. Germline loops: CDR1 SGHRS, CDR2 YFSETQ. Germline trimming cut 0 bases from V and 6 bases from J; bases unmatched to any gene: 2. The CDR3 length is 14 residues. CDR3 nucleotide sequence: TGCGCCAGCAGCTTGGTAGGACAGGGGGCCGAGCAGTACTTC. Translated: CASSLVGQGAEQYF.

CDR3 bases: TGTGCCAGCAGCCAACAGGGAGGCTACAATGAGCAGTTCTTC. Amino acid sequence: CASSQQGGYNEQFF. J is TRBJ2-1 and V is TRBV7-3; D possibly uses TRBD1 or TRBD2 (6 bases each). The V end was cut by 5 bases, the J end by 3 bases, with 11 bases between. Germline V gives CDR1 SGHTA, CDR2 FQGTGA. The CDR3 sequence is 14 residues long.

The chain is built from TRBV5-1 and TRBJ1-1; D possibly corresponds to TRBD1 (5 bases). In germline, CDR1 is SGHRS, CDR2 YFSETQ. The CDR3 is 18 residues long. V lost 0 bases to trimming and J lost 0 bases, with 18 bases between them. CDR3 residues: CASSLGPRQGGVNTEAFF. CDR3 in DNA: TGCGCCAGCAGCTTGGGCCCCCGGCAGGGCGGGGTGAACACTGAAGCTTTCTTT.

This clone was seen only a few times. V and J are TRBV5-1 and TRBJ2-2; 7 bases fit TRBD1. J gave up 15 bases and V 3 bases, and 11 bases lay outside the gene matches. This CDR3 spans 13 amino acids. In germline, CDR1 is SGHRS, CDR2 YFSETQ. The chain's CDR3 is CASSSMALDRVFF. In nucleotides, the CDR3 is TGCGCCAGCAGCTCCATGGCCCTCGACAGGGTGTTTTTT.

The chain employs TRBV29-1 and TRBJ1-1; D not resolved. Between the trimmed V and J ends, which lost 3 bases and 5 bases, there was a span of 10 bases. CDR3 length equals 12 residues. Germline CDR1 and CDR2: SQVTM and ANQGSEA. The CDR3 here is CSVERSNTEAFF. As DNA, the CDR3 is TGCAGCGTTGAGAGAAGTAATACTGAAGCTTTCTTT.

This chain joins TRBV7-2 and TRBJ1-1; tentatively, D is TRBD1 (5 bases). The CDR3 length is 15 residues. Looked up from germline, CDR1 is SGHTA and CDR2 is FQGNSA. The ends were cut back, 9 bases at V and 3 bases at J, with 20 bases in the middle. The chain's CDR3 is CASRYKGVGDTEAFF. In DNA, the CDR3 is TGTGCCAGTCGTTATAAGGGTGTGGGGGACACTGAAGCTTTCTTT.

The chain recombines TRBV19 with TRBJ2-3, with 9 bases aligning to TRBD1. The J segment lost 1 base and the V segment lost 5 bases, leaving 7 bases of the junction unmatched. The CDR3 has 16 residues. The V gene's germline CDR1 is LNHDA and CDR2 SQIVND (reference sequence). Written as DNA, the CDR3 is TGTGCCAGTAGTCCTAAGAGGGACAGGGGCACAGATACGCAGTATTTT. Translated, it gives CASSPKRDRGTDTQYF. Looking up the rest from reference TRBV19 and TRBJ2-3 gives the full variable domain: DGGITQSPKYLFRKEGQNVTLSCEQNLNHDAMYWYRQDPGQGLRLIYYSQIVNDFQKGDIAEGYSVSREKKESFPLTVTSAQKNPTAFYLCASSPKRDRGTDTQYFGPGTRLTVL.

The V gene is TRBV9, the J gene TRBJ1-3, with 8 positions matching TRBD1. The germline V gene encodes CDR1 SGDLS and CDR2 YYNGEE. The CDR3 has 14 amino acids. Unmatched junction bases numbered 1, after V lost 1 base and J lost 4 bases. The DNA for the CDR3 is TGTGCCAGCAGCGTAAGGGACAGGGGAAACACCATATATTTT. Amino acid sequence: CASSVRDRGNTIYF.

This clone has only one observation. The chain recombines TRBV5-1 with TRBJ1-6, with 9 nucleotides matching TRBD1. The germline V gene encodes CDR1 SGHRS and CDR2 YFSETQ. Losses at the gene ends were 3 bases for V and 7 bases for J; bases not matched to a gene: 5. The CDR3 is 15 residues long. The DNA of the CDR3 is TGCGCCAGCAGCTGGAGTGACAGGGGGAATTCACCCCTCCACTTT. It translates to CASSWSDRGNSPLHF.

The rearrangement uses TRBV29-1 and TRBJ2-7; 9 bases match TRBD2. The germline CDR1 and CDR2 sequences are SQVTM and ANQGSEA. The junction had 8 bases not matched to a gene; V was cut back by 7 bases and J by 1 base. The CDR3 runs to 14 residues. CDR3 in amino acids: CSARGLAPSYEQYF. DNA of the CDR3: TGCAGCGCTAGAGGACTAGCGCCGTCCTACGAGCAGTACTTC.

The chain has TRBV30 and TRBJ1-5, with D uncertain. Deletions cut 4 bases from V and 0 bases from J, with 13 bases between. Germline V gives CDR1 GTSNPN, CDR2 SVGIG (reference sequence). The CDR3 contains 15 residues. The CDR3 DNA is TGTGCCTGGAAGGAGCAGACTTATAGCAATCAGCCCCAGCATTTT. Translating it yields CAWKEQTYSNQPQHF. The full variable domain, completed using reference TRBV30 and TRBJ1-5, is SQTIHQWPATLVQPVGSPLSLECTVEGTSNPNLYWYRQAAGRGLQLLFYSVGIGQISSEVPQNLSASRPQDRQFILSSKKLLLSDSGFYLCAWKEQTYSNQPQHFGDGTRLSIL.

This chain links TRBV7-2 with TRBJ1-2, with 7 bases fitting TRBD1. Germline-derived CDR1 and CDR2 are SGHTA and FQGNSA. V dropped 4 bases and J dropped 4; count of bases not matched to a gene: 6. The CDR3 has 14 residues. CDR3 amino acids: CASSSDRAFYGYTF. The CDR3 DNA reads TGTGCCAGCAGCTCTGACAGGGCCTTCTATGGCTACACCTTC.

The J gene is TRBJ2-5, the V gene TRBV29-1; D possibly matches TRBD1 or TRBD2 (5 bases each). Germline assignment: CDR1 SQVTM and CDR2 ANQGSEA. The CDR3 totals 15 residues. V dropped 0 bases and J dropped 4 bases, with 15 bases sitting between them. In DNA, the CDR3 is TGCAGCGTTGAAGAACCGGGACCTCGAGGAGAGACCCAGTACTTC. Translating it yields CSVEEPGPRGETQYF.

The rearrangement joins TRBV5-1 to TRBJ2-7; no firm D call. CDR1 and CDR2 from the germline V gene are SGHRS and YFSETQ. CDR3 size: 14 residues. With 4 bases removed from V and 2 bases from J, the gap between germline ends came to 13 bases. The CDR3 spells CASSHADGPYEQYF. In DNA, the CDR3 is TGCGCCAGCAGCCACGCGGACGGCCCCTACGAGCAGTACTTC.

This clone came up a few times. The chain links TRBV7-9 to TRBJ1-1, with D possibly matching TRBD1 (5 bases). Germline assignment: CDR1 SEHNR and CDR2 FQNEAQ (reference sequence). The CDR3 has 14 residues. Trimming removed 4 bases from V and 3 bases from J, with 12 bases in between. The CDR3 DNA reads TGTGCCAGCAGCTCCCACGGGGGACACACTGAAGCTTTCTTT. This encodes CASSSHGGHTEAFF.

This clone was counted once. The CDR3 spells CASYDRAGLNEQFF. CDR3 bases: TGTGCCAGCTACGATCGGGCGGGTCTGAATGAGCAGTTCTTC. This chain uses TRBV18 with TRBJ2-1; possibly TRBD2 for D (5 bases). The germline CDR1 and CDR2 sequences are KGHSH and LQKENI. The V end lost 7 bases, the J end lost 7 bases, and 17 bases lay between the germline ends. The CDR3 spans 14 residues.

CDR3 coding DNA: TGTGCCAGCAGAGTAGGGCCAGATAACAATGAGCAGTTCTTC. Protein product: CASRVGPDNNEQFF. The genes are TRBV6-1 and TRBJ2-1; D gene unclear. This CDR3 has 14 amino acids. V gave up 6 bases and J gave up 5 bases, with 14 bases separating them. Germline loops: CDR1 MNHNS, CDR2 SASEGT.

The chain employs TRBV10-3 and TRBJ2-1; TRBD2 aligns across 8 bases. Trimming removed 2 bases from V and 3 bases from J; junction bases left unmatched: 3. This CDR3 comprises 15 residues. Germline loops: CDR1 ENHRY, CDR2 SYGVKD. The CDR3 sequence: CAISETAGDYNEQFF. The CDR3 DNA reads as TGTGCCATCAGTGAGACAGCGGGGGACTACAATGAGCAGTTCTTC.

The chain uses TRBV15 and TRBJ2-3; D is ambiguous. The germline V gene encodes CDR1 LNHNV and CDR2 YYDKDF (reference sequence). The V end lost 4 bases, the J end lost 1 base, and 12 bases lay between the germline ends. CDR3 length: 15 amino acids. The CDR3 nucleotides are TGTGCCACCAGCATGGTGGGCGCAGGCACAGATACGCAGTATTTT. Its translation: CATSMVGAGTDTQYF.

A note on this clone: One end of the junction fails to match germline, which may point to a read error. The same CDR3 can be traced to other DNA sequences in this sample. This rearrangement joins TRBV10-2 to TRBJ2-7; D is ambiguous. CDR1 WSHSY and CDR2 SAAADI come from the germline V gene. This CDR3 spans 13 amino acids. The CDR3: CASSPTLNYEQYF. DNA for the CDR3: TGCGCAAGCAGTCCGACACTAAACTACGAGCAGTACTTC.

This clone was seen a few times. The V gene is TRBV7-9, the J gene TRBJ2-2, with D unclear. The CDR3 loop spans 15 amino acids. The germline gives CDR1 SEHNR, CDR2 FQNEAQ (reference sequence). Trimming shortened V by 2 bases and J by 0 bases, and 7 bases separated the two germline ends. This CDR3 is CASSLTGANTGELFF. CDR3 nucleotide sequence: TGTGCCAGCAGCTTAACGGGCGCGAACACCGGGGAGCTGTTTTTT. The full variable domain, completed using reference TRBV7-9 and TRBJ2-2, is DTGVSQNPRHKITKRGQNVTFRCDPISEHNRLYWYRQTLGQGPEFLTYFQNEAQLEKSRLLSDRFSAERPKGSFSTLEIQRTEQGDSAMYLCASSLTGANTGELFFGEGSRLTVL.